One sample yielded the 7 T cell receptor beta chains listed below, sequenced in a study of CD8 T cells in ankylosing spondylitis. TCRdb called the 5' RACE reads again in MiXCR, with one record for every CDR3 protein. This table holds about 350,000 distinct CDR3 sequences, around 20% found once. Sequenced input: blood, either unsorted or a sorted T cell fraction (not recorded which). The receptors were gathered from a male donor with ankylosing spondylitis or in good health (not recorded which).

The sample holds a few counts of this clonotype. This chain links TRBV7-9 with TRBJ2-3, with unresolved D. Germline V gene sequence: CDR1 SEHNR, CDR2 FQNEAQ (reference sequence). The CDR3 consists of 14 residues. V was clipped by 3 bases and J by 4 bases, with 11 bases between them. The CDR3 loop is CASSFPLVPDTQYF. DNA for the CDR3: TGTGCCAGCAGCTTCCCACTTGTCCCAGATACGCAGTATTTT.

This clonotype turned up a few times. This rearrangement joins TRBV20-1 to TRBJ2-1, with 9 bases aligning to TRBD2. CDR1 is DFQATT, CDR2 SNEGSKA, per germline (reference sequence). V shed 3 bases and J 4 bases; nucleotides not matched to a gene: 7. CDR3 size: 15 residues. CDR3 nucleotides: TGCAGTGCTAGGGCTAGCGGGGTCCCGTACAATGAGCAGTTCTTC. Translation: CSARASGVPYNEQFF.

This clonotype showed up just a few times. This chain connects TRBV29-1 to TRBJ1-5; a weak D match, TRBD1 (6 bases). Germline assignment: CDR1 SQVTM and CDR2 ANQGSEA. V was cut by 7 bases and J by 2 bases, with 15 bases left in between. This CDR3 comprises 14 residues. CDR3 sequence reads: CSAREGGGNQPQHF. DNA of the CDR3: TGCAGCGCTAGAGAAGGGGGGGGCAATCAGCCCCAGCATTTT.

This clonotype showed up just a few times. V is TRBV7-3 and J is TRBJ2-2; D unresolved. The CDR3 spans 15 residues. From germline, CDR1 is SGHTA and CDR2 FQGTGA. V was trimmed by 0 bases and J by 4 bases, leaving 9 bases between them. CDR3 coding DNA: TGTGCCAGCAGCTTAACTAGTACGGGCACCGGGGAGCTGTTTTTT. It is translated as CASSLTSTGTGELFF.

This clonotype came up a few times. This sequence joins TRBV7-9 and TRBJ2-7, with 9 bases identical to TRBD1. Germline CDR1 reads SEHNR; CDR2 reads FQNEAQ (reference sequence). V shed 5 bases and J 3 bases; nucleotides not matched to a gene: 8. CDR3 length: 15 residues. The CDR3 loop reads CASSQGQGKGYEQYF. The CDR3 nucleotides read TGTGCCAGCAGCCAGGGACAGGGCAAGGGCTACGAGCAGTACTTC.

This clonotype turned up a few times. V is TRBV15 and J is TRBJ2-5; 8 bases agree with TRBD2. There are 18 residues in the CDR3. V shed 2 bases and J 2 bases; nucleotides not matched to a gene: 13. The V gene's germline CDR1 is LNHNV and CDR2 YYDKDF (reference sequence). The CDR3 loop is CATSRPPTLADPQETQYF. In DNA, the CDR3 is TGTGCCACCAGCAGACCTCCTACACTAGCGGACCCGCAAGAGACCCAGTACTTC.

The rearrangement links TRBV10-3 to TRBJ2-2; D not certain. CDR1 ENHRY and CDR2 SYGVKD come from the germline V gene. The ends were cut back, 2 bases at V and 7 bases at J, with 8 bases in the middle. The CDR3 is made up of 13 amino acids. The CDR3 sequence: CAISERPGGELFF. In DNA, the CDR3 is TGTGCCATCAGTGAGAGGCCCGGCGGGGAGCTGTTTTTT.